This is a list of T cell receptor beta chains from one sample in a study of OX40 agonist ivuxolimab in advanced cancers. TCRdb's copy holds only in-frame clones and misses some; the assay was immunoSEQ multiplex PCR. The top ten clones hold more than 0.15% of a sample with 95,000 to 150,000 clones, around 95% of them seen once. The sample was CD4+ or CD8+ T cells sorted from blood, taken in a trial of the OX40 agonist ivuxolimab. These receptors came from an adult with an advanced solid tumor such as melanoma, head and neck, liver or kidney cancer. Each CDR3 is given with its conserved first and last residue.

>TRBV19|17|TRBJ2-2
CASTDTPGQGIVRELFF
>TRBV9|15|TRBJ1-1
CASSVAGSRDTEAFF
>TRBV7-3|13|TRBJ2-1
CASSSALGSEQFF
>TRBV10-1|20|TRBJ2-7
CASSRPAVAIDEGPRSEQYF
>TRBV5-1|16|TRBJ1-1
CASSPHTGTPNTEAFF
>TRBV4-3|13|TRBJ2-1
CASAVARDNEQFF
>TRBV7-9|15|TRBJ1-3
CASSPLQGGGNTIYF
>TRBV5-4|14|TRBJ2-2
CASSLRGLTGELFF
>TRBV7-2|15|TRBJ2-3
CASSPLVERSDTQYF
>TRBV29-1|17|TRBJ2-7
CSVESRGRGIGLYEQYF
>TRBV2|15|TRBJ1-1
CASSGRRPEGTEAFF
>TRBV19|15|TRBJ2-3
CASSMGGPRTDTQYF
>TRBV2|15|TRBJ2-1
CASSDLRGEYNEQFF
>TRBV14|14|TRBJ2-1
CASSPVYRDTEQFF
>TRBV11-2|13|TRBJ2-7
CASSEGTRREQYF
>TRBV19|14|TRBJ1-1
CASSYRTGRTEAFF
>TRBV5-1|15|TRBJ2-5
CASSPTRTGPETQYF
>TRBV2|13|TRBJ2-7
CALRASNPYEQYF
>TRBV18|13|TRBJ2-5
CASVRAREETQYF